These 9 T cell receptor beta chains share one sample of origin, sequenced in a study of blood T cell repertoires in COVID-19. Produced via immunoSEQ multiplex PCR; TCRdb's table is partial and in-frame only. Here the sample spans roughly 33,000 clones, 85% being singletons. Sample: peripheral blood. These receptors originate from a human donor with acute or convalescent COVID-19. The donor label of this sample is uncertain.

The chain links TRBV4-3 to TRBJ2-1; 7 positions match TRBD1. J was trimmed by 8 bases and V by 1 base; bases with no gene match: 8. CDR1 is LGHNA and CDR2 is YSLEER in the germline V gene. This CDR3 has 15 amino acids. The CDR3 is CASSQGLQGWDEQFF. CDR3 bases: TGCGCCAGCAGCCAAGGTTTACAGGGGTGGGATGAGCAGTTCTTC.

The genes are TRBV18 and TRBJ2-7; a weak D match, TRBD2 (6 bases). The CDR3 length is 13 residues. The V gene's germline CDR1 is KGHSH and CDR2 LQKENI. Trimming removed 3 bases from V and 3 bases from J, with 9 bases in between. CDR3 DNA sequence: TGTGCCAGCTCACCCCCCGGGGGCTACGAGCAGTACTTC. Amino acid sequence: CASSPPGGYEQYF.

This chain connects TRBV11-2 to TRBJ1-2, with D maybe TRBD1 (5 bases). With 5 bases removed from V and 8 bases from J, the gap between germline ends came to 15 bases. The CDR3 extends over 13 amino acids. Germline V gene data show CDR1 as SGHAT and CDR2 as FQNNGV. In DNA form, the CDR3 reads TGTGCCAGCAGCCGAGGAGGGGTTTCGGGCTACACCTTC. This codes for CASSRGGVSGYTF.

This clone came up a few times. The CDR3 sequence: CASSEVDYSGNTIYF. Here the CDR3 DNA reads TGTGCCAGCAGTGAAGTCGACTACTCTGGAAACACCATATATTTT. This rearrangement joins TRBV6-1 to TRBJ1-3; D unclear. The CDR3 runs 15 residues. Germline V gene lookup returns CDR1 MNHNS and CDR2 SASEGT. Between the trimmed V and J ends, which lost 1 base and 0 bases, there was a span of 7 bases.

This clone was recorded only once. The chain has TRBV28 and TRBJ2-5, with a possible D match to TRBD2 (5 bases). The CDR3 covers 12 residues. Per germline, CDR1 MDHEN and CDR2 SYDVKM. V was pared by 5 bases and J by 7 bases, with 11 bases between. In DNA form, the CDR3 reads TGTGCCAGCAGTAACCCACTAGGGACCCAGTACTTC. This gives the protein CASSNPLGTQYF.

The chain uses TRBV7-2 and TRBJ2-7; 10 nucleotides agree with TRBD1. Germline trimming cut 1 base from V and 6 bases from J; bases unmatched to any gene: 9. This CDR3 comprises 16 residues. Germline V gives CDR1 SGHTA, CDR2 FQGNSA. DNA of the CDR3: TGTGCCAGCAGCTTAGGGCCCCGGGACAGGGGTACCGAGCAGTACTTC. Its protein is CASSLGPRDRGTEQYF.

This clone was seen a single time. The chain links TRBV6-5 to TRBJ1-2; a possible D gene is TRBD1 (6 bases). The CDR3 is 13 residues long. CDR1 is MNHEY, CDR2 SVGAGI, per germline. Between the trimmed V and J ends, which lost 6 bases and 6 bases, there was a span of 14 bases. As DNA, the CDR3 is TGTGCCAGCAGGAGTGGGGGCGTAGATGGCTACACCTTC. The encoded protein is CASRSGGVDGYTF.

This chain links TRBV2 with TRBJ2-6; 8 nucleotides line up with TRBD1. Trimming took 7 bases from V and 2 from J; bases not matched to a gene: 10. The CDR3 contains 17 residues. Germline V CDR1 and CDR2: SNHLY, FYNNEI. CDR3 in DNA: TGTGCCAGCAAGAGGTCAGGGGGCTCGCCTGGGGCCAACGTCCTGACTTTC. This codes for CASKRSGGSPGANVLTF.

V is TRBV7-9 and J is TRBJ1-2, with D unresolved. Between the trimmed V and J ends, which lost 2 bases and 8 bases, there was a span of 12 bases. Germline lookup yields CDR1 SEHNR and CDR2 FQNEAQ (reference sequence). The CDR3 has 13 residues. The CDR3 loop is CASSLNSPGGYTF. In nucleotides, the CDR3 is TGTGCCAGCAGCTTAAACAGCCCGGGGGGCTACACCTTC.